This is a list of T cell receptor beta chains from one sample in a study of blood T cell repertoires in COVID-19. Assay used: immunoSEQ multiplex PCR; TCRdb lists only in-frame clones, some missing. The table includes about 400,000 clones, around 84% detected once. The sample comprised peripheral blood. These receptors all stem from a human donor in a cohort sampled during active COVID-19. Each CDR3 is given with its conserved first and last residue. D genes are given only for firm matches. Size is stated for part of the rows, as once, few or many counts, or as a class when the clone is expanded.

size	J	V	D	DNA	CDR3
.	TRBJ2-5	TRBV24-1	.	TGTGCGATATCCGATCCGGTGACTCCATCGGAGACCCAGTACTTC	CAISDPVTPSETQYF
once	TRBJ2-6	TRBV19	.	TGTGCCAGTAGCTGGACAAGCTCTGGGGCCAACGTCCTGACTTTC	CASSWTSSGANVLTF
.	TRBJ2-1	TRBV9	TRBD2	TGTGCCAGCAGCGCCGAAGGGACTAGCGGGTACAATGAGCAGTTCTTC	CASSAEGTSGYNEQFF
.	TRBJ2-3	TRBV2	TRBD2	TGTGCCAGCAGTGATTTACCCGGGGCTAGCGGGAGTTTGGGCACAGATACGCAGTATTTT	CASSDLPGASGSLGTDTQYF
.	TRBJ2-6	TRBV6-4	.	TGTGCCAGCAGTGACTCGAGGGGGGCCAACGTCCTGACTTTC	CASSDSRGANVLTF
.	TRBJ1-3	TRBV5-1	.	TGCGCCAGCAGCTTGGCAGGGTCTTATGGAAACACCATATATTTT	CASSLAGSYGNTIYF
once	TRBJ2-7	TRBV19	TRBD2	TGTGCCAGTAGTATTGGGACTAGCGGAGCCTACGAGCAGTACTTC	CASSIGTSGAYEQYF
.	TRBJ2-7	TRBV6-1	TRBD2	TGTGCCAGCGTCGGAACGGGAGGTTTCGGCGAGCAGTACTTC	CASVGTGGFGEQYF
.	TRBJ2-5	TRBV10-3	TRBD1	TGTGCCATCTCAGGGCAGGGGGCGTATGGTGAGACCCAGTACTTC	CAISGQGAYGETQYF
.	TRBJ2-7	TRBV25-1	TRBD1	TGTGCCAGCAGTGAATCGGGCAGGGGGAGCTCCTACGAGCAGTACTTC	CASSESGRGSSYEQYF
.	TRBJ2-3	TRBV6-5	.	TGTGCCGGAAAGAGGACAGCCCAGAGCACAGATACGCAGTATTTT	CAGKRTAQSTDTQYF
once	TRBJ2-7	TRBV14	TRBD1	TGTGCCAGCAGCCAAGATAGAGACAGGGGGCCGACCACCTCCTACGAGCAGTACTTC	CASSQDRDRGPTTSYEQYF
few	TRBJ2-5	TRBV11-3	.	TGTGCCAGCAGCCGGGGAGAGACCCAGTACTTC	CASSRGETQYF
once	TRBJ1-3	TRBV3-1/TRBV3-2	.	TGTGCCAGCAGCCAACGAGTGAGCTCTGGAAACACCATATATTTT	CASSQRVSSGNTIYF
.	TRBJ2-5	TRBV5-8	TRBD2	TGTGCCAGCAGCCCTGGACTAGCGGGGGGCCGGGGGAAAGAGACCCAGTACTTC	CASSPGLAGGRGKETQYF
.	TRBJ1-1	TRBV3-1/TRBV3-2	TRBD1	TGTGCCAGCAGCCAAGGTATGACAGGGGTGGGGACTGAAGCTTTCTTT	CASSQGMTGVGTEAFF
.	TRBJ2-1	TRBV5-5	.	TGTGCCAGCAGCTTGCGATCAGACAGATACAATGAGCAGTTCTTC	CASSLRSDRYNEQFF
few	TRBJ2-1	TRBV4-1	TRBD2	TGCGCCAGCAGCCAAGGCCTAGCGGGGGAAAATGAGCAGTTCTTC	CASSQGLAGENEQFF
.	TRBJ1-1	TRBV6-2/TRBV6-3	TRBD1	TGTGCCAGCAGTTACTCTTACAGGGGGCCGAACACTGAAGCTTTCTTT	CASSYSYRGPNTEAFF
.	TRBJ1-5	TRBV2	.	TGTGCCAGCAGTGTACAGGTTTCACAGCCCCAGCATTTT	CASSVQVSQPQHF
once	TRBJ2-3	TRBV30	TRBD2	TGTGCCTGGAGTTTGGGCGAGGCATCGGGGGGGGATACGCAGTATTTT	CAWSLGEASGGDTQYF
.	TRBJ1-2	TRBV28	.	TGTGCCACAGGGCCTAACTATGGCTACACCTTC	CATGPNYGYTF
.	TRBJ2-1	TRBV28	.	TGTGCCAGCAGTGTAGCTGATGGCTCCTACAATGAGCAGTTCTTC	CASSVADGSYNEQFF
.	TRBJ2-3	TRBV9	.	TGTGCCAGCAGCGTAGACGGAGCTACGGGGAGGAGAACGCAGTATTTT	CASSVDGATGRRTQYF
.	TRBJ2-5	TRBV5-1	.	TGCGCCAGCAGCTTATCTACAGGGTCGACGGGGTCCCAGTACTTC	CASSLSTGSTGSQYF
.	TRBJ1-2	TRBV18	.	TGTGCCAGCTCACCAAGCAGGGACTCCTGGGGCTATGGCTACACCTTC	CASSPSRDSWGYGYTF
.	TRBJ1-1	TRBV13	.	TGTGCCAGCAGCTTAGGGAGGTCTGAAGCTTTCTTT	CASSLGRSEAFF
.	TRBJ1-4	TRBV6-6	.	TGTGCCAGCAGTTACGCGGAAGAAAAACTGTTTTTT	CASSYAEEKLFF
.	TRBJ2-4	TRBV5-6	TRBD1	TGTGCCAGCAGCCGGACAGGGAGAGACATTCAGTACTTC	CASSRTGRDIQYF
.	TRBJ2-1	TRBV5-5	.	TGTGCCAGCAGCTTGAGGGGCAGGATCAATGAGCAGTTCTTC	CASSLRGRINEQFF
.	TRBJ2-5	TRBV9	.	TGTGCCAGCAGCGTAAGGGCTAGCATGCAAGAGACCCAGTACTTC	CASSVRASMQETQYF
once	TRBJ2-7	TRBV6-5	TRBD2	TGTGCCAGCCGCGCGGGGGAGACCTACGAGCAGTACTTC	CASRAGETYEQYF
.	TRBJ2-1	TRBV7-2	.	TGTGCCAGCAGCGCTTCTTGGGAGTTTTACAATGAGCAGTTCTTC	CASSASWEFYNEQFF
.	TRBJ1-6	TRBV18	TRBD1	TGTGCCAGCTCACCACCCTCAGGGGGCCATTCACCCCTCCACTTT	CASSPPSGGHSPLHF
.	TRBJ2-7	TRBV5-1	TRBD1	TGCGCCAGCAGCTCTGACAGGGTGGACGAGCAGTACTTC	CASSSDRVDEQYF
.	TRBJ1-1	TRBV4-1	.	TGCGCCAGCAGCCGGAACCTTGTGGAGACTGAAGCTTTCTTT	CASSRNLVETEAFF
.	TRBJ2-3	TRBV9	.	TGTGCCAGCAGCGAGACTGACGGGGAACGCACAGATACGCAGTATTTT	CASSETDGERTDTQYF
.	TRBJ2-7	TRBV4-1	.	TGCGCCAGCAGCCAAACTCGGGGAGCCTACGAGCAGTACTTC	CASSQTRGAYEQYF
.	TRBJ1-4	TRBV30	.	TGTGCCTGGAGTTCTGCGAATACTAATGAAAAACTGTTTTTT	CAWSSANTNEKLFF
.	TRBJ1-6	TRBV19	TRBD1	TGTGCCAGTAGCATCACAGGGGACTATAATTCACCCCTCCACTTT	CASSITGDYNSPLHF
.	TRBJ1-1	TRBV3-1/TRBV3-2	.	TGTGCCAGCAGCCAAGATCCGGGGGAAGCCGTCGCTGAAGCTTTCTTT	CASSQDPGEAVAEAFF
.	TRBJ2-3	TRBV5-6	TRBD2	TGTGCCAGCAGCCGGCGGGTAGCGGGAGATGCCACAGATACGCAGTATTTT	CASSRRVAGDATDTQYF
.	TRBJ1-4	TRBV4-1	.	TGCGCCAGCAGCCAAGACCGGGGGGGTTCGGCTCGTGGTGAAAAACTGTTTTTT	CASSQDRGGSARGEKLFF
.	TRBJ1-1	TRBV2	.	TGTGCCAGCATGGGCAGGGGATTGAACACTGAAGCTTTCTTT	CASMGRGLNTEAFF
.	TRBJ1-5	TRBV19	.	TGTGCCAGTAGTATTATGGGGCAGGGGAATCAGCCCCAGCATTTT	CASSIMGQGNQPQHF
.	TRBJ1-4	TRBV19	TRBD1	TGTGCCAGACCAGGGGGCGCGGAAGAAAAACTGTTTTTT	CARPGGAEEKLFF
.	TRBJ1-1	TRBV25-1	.	TGTGCCAGCAGTGAATCGCCGGAGACGGTGAACACTGAAGCTTTCTTT	CASSESPETVNTEAFF
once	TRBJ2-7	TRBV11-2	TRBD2	TGTGCCAGCAGCTCCGTACTAGCGGGGGTGTCTCAGTACTTC	CASSSVLAGVSQYF